This TCR beta chain was retrieved from a study of blood T cell repertoires in COVID-19. TCRdb's copy holds only in-frame clones and misses some; the assay was immunoSEQ multiplex PCR. The top ten clones hold about 6% of a sample with roughly 350,000 clones, about 89% of them seen once. This CDR3 region has 15 residues. Germline V gene sequence: CDR1 MNHEY, CDR2 SVGAGI. Losses at the gene ends were 6 bases for V and 6 bases for J; bases not matched to a gene: 8. The receptor was isolated from a woman aged 45-65 years with COVID-19, enrolled during active disease. The chain uses TRBV6-5 and TRBJ1-6, with 7 bases that match TRBD1. Sequencing was carried out using peripheral blood. In DNA form, the CDR3 reads TGTGCCAGCAGAGACAGGGACAGCCCTAATTCACCCCTCCACTTT. This sequence encodes CASRDRDSPNSPLHF.